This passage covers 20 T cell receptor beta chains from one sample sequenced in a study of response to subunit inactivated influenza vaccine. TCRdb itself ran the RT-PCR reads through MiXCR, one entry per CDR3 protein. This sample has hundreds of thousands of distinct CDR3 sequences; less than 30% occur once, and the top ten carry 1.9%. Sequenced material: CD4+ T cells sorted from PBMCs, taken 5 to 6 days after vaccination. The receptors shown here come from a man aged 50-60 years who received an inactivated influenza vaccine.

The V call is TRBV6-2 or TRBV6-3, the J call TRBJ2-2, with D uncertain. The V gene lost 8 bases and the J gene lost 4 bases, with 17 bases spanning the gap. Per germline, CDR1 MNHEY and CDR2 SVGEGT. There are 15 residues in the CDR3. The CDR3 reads CASRKGLIRTGELFF. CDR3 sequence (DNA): TGTGCCAGCCGGAAAGGTCTAATCCGCACCGGGGAGCTGTTTTTT.

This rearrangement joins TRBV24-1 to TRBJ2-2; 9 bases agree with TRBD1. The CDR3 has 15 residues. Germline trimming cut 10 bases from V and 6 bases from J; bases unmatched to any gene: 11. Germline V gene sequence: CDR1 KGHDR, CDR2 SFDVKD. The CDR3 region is CATRGQGNGAGELFF. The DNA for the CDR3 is TGTGCCACTAGAGGACAGGGGAATGGGGCCGGGGAGCTGTTTTTT.

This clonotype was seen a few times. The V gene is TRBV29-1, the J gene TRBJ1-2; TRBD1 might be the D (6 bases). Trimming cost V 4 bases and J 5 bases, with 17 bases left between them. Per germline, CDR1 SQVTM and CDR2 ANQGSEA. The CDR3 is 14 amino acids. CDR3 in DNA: TGCAGCGTTGCCGGGAAAGGGGGGGTATATGGCTACACCTTC. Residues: CSVAGKGGVYGYTF.

CDR3 region: CASSLGAGGPQPQHF. For the CDR3, the DNA is TGTGCCAGCAGTTTAGGCGCAGGAGGCCCTCAGCCCCAGCATTTT. The rearrangement joins TRBV12-3 or TRBV12-4 to TRBJ1-5; D gene unclear. Trimming took off 1 base at V and 6 bases at J, with 13 bases between the two ends. The CDR3 length is 15 residues.

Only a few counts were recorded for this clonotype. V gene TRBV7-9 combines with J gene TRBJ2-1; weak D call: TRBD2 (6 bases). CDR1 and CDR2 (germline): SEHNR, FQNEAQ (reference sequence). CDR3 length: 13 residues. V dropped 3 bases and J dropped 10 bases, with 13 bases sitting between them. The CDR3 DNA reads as TGTGCCAGCAGCTTCGCGGGGCTCAACGAGCAGTTCTTC. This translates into CASSFAGLNEQFF. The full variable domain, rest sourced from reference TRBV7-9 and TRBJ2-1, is DTGVSQNPRHKITKRGQNVTFRCDPISEHNRLYWYRQTLGQGPEFLTYFQNEAQLEKSRLLSDRFSAERPKGSFSTLEIQRTEQGDSAMYLCASSFAGLNEQFFGPGTRLTVL.

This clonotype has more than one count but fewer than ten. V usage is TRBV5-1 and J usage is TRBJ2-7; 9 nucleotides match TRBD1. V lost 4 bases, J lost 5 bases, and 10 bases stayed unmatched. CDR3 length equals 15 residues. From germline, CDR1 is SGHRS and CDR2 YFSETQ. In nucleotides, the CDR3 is TGCGCCAGCAGCGCTACCGGGACAGGGCAACACGAGCAGTACTTC. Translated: CASSATGTGQHEQYF. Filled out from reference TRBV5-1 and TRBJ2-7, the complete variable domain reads KAGVTQTPRYLIKTRGQQVTLSCSPISGHRSVSWYQQTPGQGLQFLFEYFSETQRNKGNFPGRFSGRQFSNSRSEMNVSTLELGDSALYLCASSATGTGQHEQYFGPGTRLTVT.

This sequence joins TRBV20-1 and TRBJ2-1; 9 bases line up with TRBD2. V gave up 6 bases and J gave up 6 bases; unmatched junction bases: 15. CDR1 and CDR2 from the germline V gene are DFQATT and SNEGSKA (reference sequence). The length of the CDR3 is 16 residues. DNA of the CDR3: TGCAGTGCCCCCCGCAAAACGCTAGCGGGGATCAATGAGCAGTTCTTC. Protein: CSAPRKTLAGINEQFF.

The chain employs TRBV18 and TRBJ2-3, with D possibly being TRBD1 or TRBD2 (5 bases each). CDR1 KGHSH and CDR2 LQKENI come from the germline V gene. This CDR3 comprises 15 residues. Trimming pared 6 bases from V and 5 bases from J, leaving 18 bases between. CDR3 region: CASSSGARSGDTQYF. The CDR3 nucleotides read TGTGCCAGCTCCTCCGGGGCCCGCTCGGGAGATACGCAGTATTTT. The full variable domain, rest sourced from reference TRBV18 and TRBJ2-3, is NAGVMQNPRHLVRRRGQEARLRCSPMKGHSHVYWYRQLPEEGLKFMVYLQKENIIDESGMPKERFSAEFPKEGPSILRIQQVVRGDSAAYFCASSSGARSGDTQYFGPGTRLTVL.

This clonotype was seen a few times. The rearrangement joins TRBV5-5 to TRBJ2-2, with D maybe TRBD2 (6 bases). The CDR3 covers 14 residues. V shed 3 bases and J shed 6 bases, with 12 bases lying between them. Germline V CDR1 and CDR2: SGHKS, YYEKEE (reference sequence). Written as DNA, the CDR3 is TGTGCCAGCAGCTGGAGGGCGGTCCCCGGGGAGCTGTTTTTT. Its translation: CASSWRAVPGELFF.

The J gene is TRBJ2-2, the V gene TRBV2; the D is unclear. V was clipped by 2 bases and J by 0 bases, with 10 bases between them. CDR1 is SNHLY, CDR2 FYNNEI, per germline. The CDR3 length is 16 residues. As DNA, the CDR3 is TGTGCCAGCAGTGAATTGGCTCCGACGAACACCGGGGAGCTGTTTTTT. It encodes CASSELAPTNTGELFF.

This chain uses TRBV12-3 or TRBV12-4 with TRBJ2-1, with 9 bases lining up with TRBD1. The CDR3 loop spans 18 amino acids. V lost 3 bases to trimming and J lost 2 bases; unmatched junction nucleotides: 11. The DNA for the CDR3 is TGTGCCAGCAGTTTCGGGTACCGGAGGACAGGGGCCTACAATGAGCAGTTCTTC. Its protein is CASSFGYRRTGAYNEQFF.

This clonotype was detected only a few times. CDR3 loop: CASSPRDGNNEQFF. CDR3 nucleotides: TGTGCCAGCTCACCTCGGGACGGTAACAATGAGCAGTTCTTC. The chain employs TRBV18 and TRBJ2-1; D might be TRBD1 or TRBD2, each matching 5 bases. CDR3 length equals 14 residues. In germline, CDR1 is KGHSH, CDR2 LQKENI. V shed 3 bases and J shed 5 bases, with 11 bases lying between them.

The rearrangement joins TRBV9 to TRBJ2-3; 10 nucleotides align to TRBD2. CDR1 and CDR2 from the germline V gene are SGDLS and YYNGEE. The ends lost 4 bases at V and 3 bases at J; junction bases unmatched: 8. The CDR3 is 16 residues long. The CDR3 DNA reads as TGTGCCAGCAGCCCGGGGACTAGCGCCTTTACAGATACGCAGTATTTT. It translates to CASSPGTSAFTDTQYF. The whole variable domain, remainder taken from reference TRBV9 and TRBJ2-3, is DSGVTQTPKHLITATGQRVTLRCSPRSGDLSVYWYQQSLDQGLQFLIQYYNGEERAKGNILERFSAQQFPDLHSELNLSSLELGDSALYFCASSPGTSAFTDTQYFGPGTRLTVL.

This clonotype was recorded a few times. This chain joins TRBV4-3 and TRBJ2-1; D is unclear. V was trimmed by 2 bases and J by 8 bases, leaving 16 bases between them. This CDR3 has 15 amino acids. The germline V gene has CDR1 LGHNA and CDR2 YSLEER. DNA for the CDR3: TGCGCCAGCAGCCAATCGAGTACCCGCCGGGATGAGCAGTTCTTC. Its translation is CASSQSSTRRDEQFF.

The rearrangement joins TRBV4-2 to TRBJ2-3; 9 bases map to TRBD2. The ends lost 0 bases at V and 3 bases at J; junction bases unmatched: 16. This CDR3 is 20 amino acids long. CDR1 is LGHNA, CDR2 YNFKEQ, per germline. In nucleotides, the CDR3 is TGTGCCAGCAGCCAAGATCTTGGGGCAGGAGAGACTAGCGGAACAGATACGCAGTATTTT. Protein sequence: CASSQDLGAGETSGTDTQYF.

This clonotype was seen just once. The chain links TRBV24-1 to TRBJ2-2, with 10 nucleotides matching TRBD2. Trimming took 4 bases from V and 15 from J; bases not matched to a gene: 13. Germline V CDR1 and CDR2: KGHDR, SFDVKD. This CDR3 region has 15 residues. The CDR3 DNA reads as TGTGCCACCAGTGACTACGGACTAGCGGACAGAAGGATGTTTTTT. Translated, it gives CATSDYGLADRRMFF.

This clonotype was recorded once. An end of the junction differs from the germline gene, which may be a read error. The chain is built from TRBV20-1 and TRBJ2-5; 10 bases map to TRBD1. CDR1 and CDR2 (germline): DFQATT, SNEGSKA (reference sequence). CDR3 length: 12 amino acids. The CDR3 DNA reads TGCAGTGCTAGAGGGACAGGGGGACGTGCCAACTTC. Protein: CSARGTGGRANF.

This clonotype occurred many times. CDR3 sequence: CAISGGTENSPLHF. As DNA, the CDR3 is TGTGCCATCAGTGGGGGGACAGAGAATTCACCCCTCCACTTT. The rearrangement links TRBV10-3 to TRBJ1-6; 7 nucleotides agree with TRBD1. Germline trimming cut 4 bases from V and 7 bases from J; bases unmatched to any gene: 4. Per the germline V gene, CDR1 is ENHRY and CDR2 is SYGVKD. The length of the CDR3 is 14 residues.

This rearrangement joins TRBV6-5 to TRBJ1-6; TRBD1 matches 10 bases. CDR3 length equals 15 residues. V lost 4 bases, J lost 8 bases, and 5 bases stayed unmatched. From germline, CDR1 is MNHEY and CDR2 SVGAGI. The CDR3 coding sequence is TGTGCCAGCAGTTTAGGTGGGACAGGGGATTCACCCCTCCACTTT. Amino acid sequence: CASSLGGTGDSPLHF.

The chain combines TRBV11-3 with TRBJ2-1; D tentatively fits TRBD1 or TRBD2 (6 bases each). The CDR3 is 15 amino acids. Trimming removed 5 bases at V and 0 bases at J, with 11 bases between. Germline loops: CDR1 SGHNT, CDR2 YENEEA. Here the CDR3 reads CASSKGGGSYNEQFF. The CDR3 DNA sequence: TGTGCCAGCAGCAAGGGGGGTGGCTCCTACAATGAGCAGTTCTTC.